The present entry profiles one T cell receptor (beta chain) with its context. Patients at the Seattle site were enrolled during active infection and followed longitudinally. Germline CDR1 SGDLS, CDR2 YYNGEE. The trim removed 0 bases at V and 7 bases at J, leaving 5 bases unmatched. The CDR3 sequence is 15 residues long. In the study's own analysis: For nucleated cells, counts were estimated from reference gene primer amplification. This table comes from immunoSEQ multiplex PCR, and its TCRdb copy is limited to in-frame clones, with some not included. D and trimming were read from the DNA, whereas the V and J calls and clone size are those reported in that table. Of a few hundred thousand clones in the sample, approximately 78% are singletons; the top ten hold about 5.6%. The entry originates in a study of blood T cell repertoires in COVID-19. Background on the study: Collection of acute and convalescent COVID-19 samples took place in the United States, Italy and Spain. PBMCs, B-cell-depleted T cells, or T cells were the source of the cDNA or gDNA that made up the material.

V usage is TRBV9 and J usage is TRBJ2-3; TRBD1 matches at 10 bases. Sequenced input: peripheral blood. The source of this sequence is a woman in her sixties or seventies with COVID-19, enrolled during active disease. The chain's CDR3 is CASSVGGTGVNTQYF. Here the CDR3 DNA reads TGTGCCAGCAGCGTAGGGGGGACAGGGGTAAATACGCAGTATTTT. Full variable domain (rest looked up from reference TRBV9 and TRBJ2-3): DSGVTQTPKHLITATGQRVTLRCSPRSGDLSVYWYQQSLDQGLQFLIQYYNGEERAKGNILERFSAQQFPDLHSELNLSSLELGDSALYFCASSVGGTGVNTQYFGPGTRLTVL.